This TCR beta chain was identified during a study of PD-1 blockade in classical Hodgkin lymphoma. Indicated time point: cycle 4 day 1 (C4D1), after less than 7 weeks of nivolumab. Each of the patients experienced relapse following autologous stem cell transplantation, and their brentuximab vedotin exposure differed. Complete response, partial response or progressive disease constituted the best response categories observed. Trimming took 5 bases from V and 8 from J, leaving 15 bases between them. This CDR3 comprises 13 residues. Germline CDR1 and CDR2: MNHNY and SVGAGI (reference sequence). Data came from immunoSEQ multiplex PCR; TCRdb stores just in-frame clones and leaves some out. This table has roughly 46,000 clones, around 76% appearing once. Concerning this clone: Its cognate antigen is unknown.

General study results and limits: The repertoire differences lack a defined cause, possibly disease activity or prior therapy. When nivolumab was started under 1 year after ASCT, patients were excluded. Relative to healthy donors, newly diagnosed patients reportedly had lower baseline TCR diversity, which was reported as lower still in relapsed/refractory patients.

This clonotype was obtained from a human donor with classical Hodgkin lymphoma. The sequencing used peripheral blood mononuclear cells (PBMCs), collected before the fourth cycle of nivolumab. The chain links TRBV6-6 to TRBJ1-2, with D tentatively TRBD1 (5 bases). The CDR3 is CASSLNGAGGYTF. The CDR3 DNA follows: TGTGCCAGCAGTCTTAACGGGGCCGGGGGCTACACCTTC.